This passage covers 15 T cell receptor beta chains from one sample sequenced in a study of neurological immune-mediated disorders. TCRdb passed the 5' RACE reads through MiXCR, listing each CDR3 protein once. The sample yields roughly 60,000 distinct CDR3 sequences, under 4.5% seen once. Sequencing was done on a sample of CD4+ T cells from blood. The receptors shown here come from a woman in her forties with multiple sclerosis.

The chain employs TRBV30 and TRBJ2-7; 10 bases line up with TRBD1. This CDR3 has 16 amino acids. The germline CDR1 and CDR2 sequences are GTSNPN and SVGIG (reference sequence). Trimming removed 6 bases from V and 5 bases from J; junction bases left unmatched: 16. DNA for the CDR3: TGTGCCTGCATCCTGCGCCCGGGACAGGGGCTCCACGAGCAGTACTTC. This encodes CACILRPGQGLHEQYF.

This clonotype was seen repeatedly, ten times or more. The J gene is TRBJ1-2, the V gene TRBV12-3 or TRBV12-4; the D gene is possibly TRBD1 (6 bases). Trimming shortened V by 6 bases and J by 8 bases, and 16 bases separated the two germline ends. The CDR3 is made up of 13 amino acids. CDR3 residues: CASRLRQEQGYTF. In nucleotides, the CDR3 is TGTGCCAGCAGACTCCGACAGGAACAAGGCTACACCTTC.

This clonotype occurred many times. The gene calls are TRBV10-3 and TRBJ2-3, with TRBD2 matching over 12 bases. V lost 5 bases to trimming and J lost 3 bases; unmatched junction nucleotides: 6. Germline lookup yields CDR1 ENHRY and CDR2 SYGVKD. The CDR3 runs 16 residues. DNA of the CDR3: TGTGCCATCAGTACGCCTAGCGGGGGGGAAACAGATACGCAGTATTTT. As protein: CAISTPSGGETDTQYF.

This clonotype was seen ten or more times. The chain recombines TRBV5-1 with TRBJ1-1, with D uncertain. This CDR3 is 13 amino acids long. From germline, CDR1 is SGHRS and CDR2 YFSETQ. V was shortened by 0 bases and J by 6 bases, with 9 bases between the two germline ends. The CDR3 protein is CASSLGSRPEAFF. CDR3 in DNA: TGCGCCAGCAGCTTGGGGTCTAGACCTGAAGCTTTCTTT.

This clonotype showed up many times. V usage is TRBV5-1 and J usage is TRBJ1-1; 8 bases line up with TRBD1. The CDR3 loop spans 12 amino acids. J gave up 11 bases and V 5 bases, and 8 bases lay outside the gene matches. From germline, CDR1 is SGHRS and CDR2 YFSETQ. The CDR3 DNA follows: TGCGCCAGCAGGGAACCGACAGGGGACGCTTTCTTT. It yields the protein CASREPTGDAFF.

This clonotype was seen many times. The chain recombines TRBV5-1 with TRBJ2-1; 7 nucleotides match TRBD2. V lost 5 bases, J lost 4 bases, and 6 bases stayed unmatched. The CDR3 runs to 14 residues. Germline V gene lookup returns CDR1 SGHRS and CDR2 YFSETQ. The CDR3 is CASRMASGYNEQFF. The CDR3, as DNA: TGCGCCAGCAGGATGGCTAGCGGTTACAATGAGCAGTTCTTC.

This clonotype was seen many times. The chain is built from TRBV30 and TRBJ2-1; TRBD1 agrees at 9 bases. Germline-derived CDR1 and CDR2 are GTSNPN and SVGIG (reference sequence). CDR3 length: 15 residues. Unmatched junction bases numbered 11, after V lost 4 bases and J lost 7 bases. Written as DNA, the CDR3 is TGTGCCTGGACCCGAGGACAGGGGTTGGTTAATGAGCAGTTCTTC. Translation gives CAWTRGQGLVNEQFF.

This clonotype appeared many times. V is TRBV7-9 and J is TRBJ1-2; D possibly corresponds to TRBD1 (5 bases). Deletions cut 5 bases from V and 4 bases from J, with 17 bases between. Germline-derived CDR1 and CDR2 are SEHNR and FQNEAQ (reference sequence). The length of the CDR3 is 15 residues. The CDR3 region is CASSPSWGESYGYTF. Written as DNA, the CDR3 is TGTGCCAGCAGCCCATCTTGGGGGGAATCCTATGGCTACACCTTC.

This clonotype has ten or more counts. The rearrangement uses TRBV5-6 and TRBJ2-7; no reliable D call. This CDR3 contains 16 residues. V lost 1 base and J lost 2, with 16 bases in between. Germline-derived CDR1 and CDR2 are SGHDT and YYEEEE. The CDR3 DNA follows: TGTGCCAGCAGCTTGCCGGCTCATCCAGCTACCTACGAGCAGTACTTC. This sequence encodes CASSLPAHPATYEQYF.

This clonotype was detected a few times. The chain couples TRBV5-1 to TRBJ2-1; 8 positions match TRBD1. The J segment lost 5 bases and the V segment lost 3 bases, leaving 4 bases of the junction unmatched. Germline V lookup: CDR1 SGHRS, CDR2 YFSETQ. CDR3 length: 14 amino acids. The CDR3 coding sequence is TGCGCCAGCAGCTCGGACAGGGTTAACAATGAGCAGTTCTTC. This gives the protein CASSSDRVNNEQFF. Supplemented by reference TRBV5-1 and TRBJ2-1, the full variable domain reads KAGVTQTPRYLIKTRGQQVTLSCSPISGHRSVSWYQQTPGQGLQFLFEYFSETQRNKGNFPGRFSGRQFSNSRSEMNVSTLELGDSALYLCASSSDRVNNEQFFGPGTRLTVL.

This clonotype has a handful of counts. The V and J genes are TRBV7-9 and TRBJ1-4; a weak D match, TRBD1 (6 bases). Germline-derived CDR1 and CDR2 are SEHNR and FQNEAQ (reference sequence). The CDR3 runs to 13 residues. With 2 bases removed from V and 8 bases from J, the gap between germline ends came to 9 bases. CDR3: CASSLQGQEKLFF. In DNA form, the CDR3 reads TGTGCCAGCAGCTTACAGGGACAAGAAAAACTGTTTTTT.

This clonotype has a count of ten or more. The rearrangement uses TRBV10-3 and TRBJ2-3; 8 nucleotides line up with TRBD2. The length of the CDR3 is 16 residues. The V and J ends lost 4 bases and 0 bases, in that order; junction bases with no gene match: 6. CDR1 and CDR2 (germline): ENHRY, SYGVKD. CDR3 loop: CAISVGGGRSTDTQYF. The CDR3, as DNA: TGTGCCATCAGTGTCGGGGGGGGCCGGAGCACAGATACGCAGTATTTT.

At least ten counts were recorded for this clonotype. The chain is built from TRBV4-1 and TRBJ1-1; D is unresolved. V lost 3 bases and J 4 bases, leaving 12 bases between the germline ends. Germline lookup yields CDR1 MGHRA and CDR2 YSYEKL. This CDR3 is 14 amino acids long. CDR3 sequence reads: CASSHGTSSTEAFF. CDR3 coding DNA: TGCGCCAGCAGCCACGGAACAAGTTCCACTGAAGCTTTCTTT.

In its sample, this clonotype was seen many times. CDR3 amino acids: CASSKEGMNTEAFF. The CDR3, as DNA: TGTGCCAGCAGTAAGGAGGGTATGAACACTGAAGCTTTCTTT. The chain couples TRBV2 to TRBJ1-1, with D unresolved. The CDR3 has 14 amino acids. Trimming shortened V by 5 bases and J by 0 bases, and 10 bases separated the two germline ends. The germline V gene has CDR1 SNHLY and CDR2 FYNNEI.

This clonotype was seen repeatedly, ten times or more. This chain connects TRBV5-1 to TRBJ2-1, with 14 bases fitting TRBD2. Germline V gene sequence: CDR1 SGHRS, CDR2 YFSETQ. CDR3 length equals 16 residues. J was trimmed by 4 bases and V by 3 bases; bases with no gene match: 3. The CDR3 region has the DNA TGCGCCAGCAGCTGGGGACTAGCGGGGGATTACAATGAGCAGTTCTTC. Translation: CASSWGLAGDYNEQFF.